Shown below are 6 T cell receptor beta chains from a single sample sequenced in a study of blood T cells in healthy people across ages. A second PCR of about 7 to 12 cycles used a sample-barcoded 5' primer and a J-beta primer mix. TCRdb itself ran the 5' RACE reads through MiXCR, one entry per CDR3 protein. In the table there are approximately 850,000 distinct CDR3 sequences, 44% of which are singletons. The sequenced material came from blood. Every receptor here comes from a man in his 60s in good health.

The rearrangement links TRBV30 to TRBJ2-3; a possible D gene is TRBD2 (5 bases). The CDR3 loop spans 14 amino acids. V dropped 2 bases and J dropped 0 bases, with 9 bases sitting between them. The germline CDR1 and CDR2 sequences are GTSNPN and SVGIG (reference sequence). Here the CDR3 reads CAWSTAGSTDTQYF. CDR3 nucleotide sequence: TGTGCCTGGAGTACGGCGGGTAGCACAGATACGCAGTATTTT.

The rearrangement links TRBV28 to TRBJ1-3; the D gene is possibly TRBD1 (6 bases). CDR3 length equals 14 residues. Germline V gives CDR1 MDHEN, CDR2 SYDVKM. V was shortened by 6 bases and J by 4 bases, with 13 bases between the two germline ends. This CDR3 reads CASSPRGWGNTIYF. In DNA form, the CDR3 reads TGTGCCAGCAGCCCCAGGGGATGGGGAAACACCATATATTTT.

CDR3 nucleotides: TGCAGTGCTAGGGGTCGACACAGGGAAGACTCCTACAATGAGCAGTTCTTC. The encoded protein is CSARGRHREDSYNEQFF. The V gene is TRBV20-1, the J gene TRBJ2-1; D might be TRBD1 (6 bases). V dropped 3 bases and J dropped 0 bases, with 18 bases sitting between them. The CDR3 length is 17 residues. The germline V gene encodes CDR1 DFQATT and CDR2 SNEGSKA (reference sequence).

This clonotype showed up just a few times. The genes are TRBV20-1 and TRBJ2-3; D gene uncertain. The germline V gene encodes CDR1 DFQATT and CDR2 SNEGSKA (reference sequence). CDR3 length equals 20 residues. V gave up 5 bases and J gave up 0 bases, with 30 bases separating them. The CDR3 sequence: CSAPHVLEEGEAASTDTQYF. For the CDR3, the DNA is TGCAGTGCTCCCCATGTGCTAGAGGAAGGAGAGGCGGCCAGCACAGATACGCAGTATTTT.

This clonotype was detected only a few times. The gene calls are TRBV5-1 and TRBJ2-3, with D possibly matching TRBD1 (5 bases). V was clipped by 0 bases and J by 0 bases, with 11 bases between them. The germline gives CDR1 SGHRS, CDR2 YFSETQ. The CDR3 sequence is 16 residues long. The CDR3 reads CASSLAGHLSTDTQYF. The DNA for the CDR3 is TGCGCCAGCAGCTTGGCCGGACACCTTAGCACAGATACGCAGTATTTT.

The V call is TRBV27, the J call TRBJ1-2, with D unclear. Germline CDR1 MNHEY, CDR2 SMNVEV (reference sequence). V was shortened by 5 bases and J by 4 bases, with 17 bases between the two germline ends. The CDR3 is made up of 15 amino acids. The CDR3 is CASSPRTELSYGYTF. CDR3 nucleotide sequence: TGTGCCAGCAGTCCTCGGACCGAGCTATCCTATGGCTACACCTTC.